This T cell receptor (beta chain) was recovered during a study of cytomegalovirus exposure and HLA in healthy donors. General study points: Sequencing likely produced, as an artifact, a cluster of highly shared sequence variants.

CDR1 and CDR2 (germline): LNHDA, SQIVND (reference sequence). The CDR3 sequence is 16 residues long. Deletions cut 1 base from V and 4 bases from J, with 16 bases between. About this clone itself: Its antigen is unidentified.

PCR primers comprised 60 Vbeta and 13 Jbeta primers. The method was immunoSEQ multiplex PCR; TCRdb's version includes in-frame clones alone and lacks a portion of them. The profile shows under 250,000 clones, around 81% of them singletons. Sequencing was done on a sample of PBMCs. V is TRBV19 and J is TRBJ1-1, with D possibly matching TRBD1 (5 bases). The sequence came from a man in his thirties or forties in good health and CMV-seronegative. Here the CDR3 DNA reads TGTGCCAGTAGTATAGGTCCCAACAGGTTGGGCACTGAAGCTTTCTTT. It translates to CASSIGPNRLGTEAFF.